This T cell receptor beta chain was retrieved from a study of shared clonotypes between healthy human individuals. Sequencing used immunoSEQ multiplex PCR; TCRdb keeps in-frame clones, though not all of them. Of approximately 2,300,000 clones listed, 85% to 95% are singletons. About this clone: The antigen is unknown.

Broader study findings: A handful of donors showed sharing of approximately 5% of naive CD4 clonotypes.

The CDR3 is 15 amino acids. Looked up from germline, CDR1 is SGHTA and CDR2 is FQGNSA. J was trimmed by 3 bases and V by 5 bases; bases with no gene match: 5. The chain links TRBV7-2 to TRBJ2-7, with 12 bases aligning to TRBD2. The source is a man between 18 and 29 years old in good health. Some clones in this sample may be carry-over from other donors' samples. The sequencing sample was made of naive CD4+ T cells from PBMCs. Subset reported: CD45RA+ positively selected. CDR3 coding DNA: TGTGCCAGCAGCAAAGGACTAGCGGGACTCTACGAGCAGTACTTC. Translated: CASSKGLAGLYEQYF.